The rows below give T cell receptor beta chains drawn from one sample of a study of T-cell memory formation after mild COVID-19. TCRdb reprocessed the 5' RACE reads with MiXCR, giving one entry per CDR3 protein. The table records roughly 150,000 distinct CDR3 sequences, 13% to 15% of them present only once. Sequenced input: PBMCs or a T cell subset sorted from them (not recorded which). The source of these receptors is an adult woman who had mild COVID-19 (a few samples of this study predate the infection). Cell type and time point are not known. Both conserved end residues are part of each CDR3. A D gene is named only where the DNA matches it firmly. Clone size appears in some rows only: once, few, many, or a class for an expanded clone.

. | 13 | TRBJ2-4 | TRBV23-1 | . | CASSHGAKNIQYF | TGCGCCAGCAGTCATGGAGCCAAAAACATTCAGTACTTC
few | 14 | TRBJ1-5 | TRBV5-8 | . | CASRSAVPYQPQHF | TGTGCCAGCAGGTCAGCGGTTCCCTATCAGCCCCAGCATTTT
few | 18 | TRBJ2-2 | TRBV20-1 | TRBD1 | CSARRHNIPGQGIGELFF | TGCAGTGCCCGCCGTCATAACATCCCGGGACAGGGAATCGGGGAGCTGTTTTTT
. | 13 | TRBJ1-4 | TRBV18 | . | CASSPHPGEKLFF | TGTGCCAGCTCACCGCACCCTGGGGAAAAACTGTTTTTT
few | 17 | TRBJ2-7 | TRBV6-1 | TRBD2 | CASRGLAGGLSSYEQYF | TGTGCCAGCAGAGGACTAGCGGGAGGTTTAAGCTCCTACGAGCAGTACTTC
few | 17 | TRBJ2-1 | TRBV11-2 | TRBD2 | CASSLGTSGGFYNEQFF | TGTGCCAGCAGCTTAGGCACTAGCGGGGGGTTTTACAATGAGCAGTTCTTC
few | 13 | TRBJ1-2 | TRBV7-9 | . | CASSQQEDYGYTF | TGTGCCAGCAGTCAACAGGAAGACTATGGCTACACCTTC
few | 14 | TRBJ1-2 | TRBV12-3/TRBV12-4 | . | CASSFGDGGRGYTF | TGTGCCAGCAGTTTTGGGGACGGAGGTCGTGGCTACACCTTC
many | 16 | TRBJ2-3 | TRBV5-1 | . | CASSTPDRFSTDTQYF | TGCGCCAGCAGCACACCGGACAGATTTAGCACAGATACGCAGTATTTT
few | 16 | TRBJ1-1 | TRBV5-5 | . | CASSDSRGGLNTEAFF | TGTGCCAGCAGCGATTCTAGGGGGGGACTGAACACTGAAGCTTTCTTT
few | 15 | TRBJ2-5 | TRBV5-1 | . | CASSLAASFQETQYF | TGCGCCAGCAGCTTGGCGGCTAGCTTCCAAGAGACCCAGTACTTC
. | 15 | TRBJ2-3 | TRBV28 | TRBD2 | CASSLIAGGTDTQYF | TGTGCCAGCAGTTTAATAGCGGGAGGAACAGATACGCAGTATTTT
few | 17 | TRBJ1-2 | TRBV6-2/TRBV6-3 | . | CASSYSMSWAEGYGYTF | TGTGCCAGCAGTTACTCGATGTCTTGGGCAGAAGGGTATGGCTACACCTTC
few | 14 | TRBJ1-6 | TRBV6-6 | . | CASSYSPIHSPLHF | TGTGCCAGCAGTTACTCCCCCATACATTCACCCCTCCACTTT
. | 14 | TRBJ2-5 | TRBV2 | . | CASSQQGSLETQYF | TGTGCCAGCAGCCAACAGGGAAGCCTAGAGACCCAGTACTTC
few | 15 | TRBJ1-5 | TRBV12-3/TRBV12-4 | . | CASSLSREATQPQHF | TGTGCCAGCAGTTTAAGCAGGGAAGCGACTCAGCCCCAGCATTTT
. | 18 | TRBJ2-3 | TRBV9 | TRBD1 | CASSVGGTAGGGTDTQYF | TGTGCCAGCAGCGTAGGAGGAACGGCAGGGGGCGGCACAGATACGCAGTATTTT
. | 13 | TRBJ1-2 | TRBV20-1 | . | CSAPPGTANGYTF | TGCAGTGCGCCTCCCGGGACGGCGAATGGCTACACCTTC
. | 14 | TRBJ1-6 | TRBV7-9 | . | CAGQAELNNSPLHF | TGTGCCGGGCAGGCAGAGCTCAATAATTCACCCCTCCACTTT
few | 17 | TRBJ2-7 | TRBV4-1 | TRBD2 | CASSQVMIAGALGEQYF | TGCGCCAGCAGCCAAGTAATGATAGCGGGAGCCCTTGGCGAGCAGTACTTC
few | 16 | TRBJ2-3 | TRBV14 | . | CASSQERSPRTDTQYF | TGTGCCAGCAGCCAAGAAAGATCTCCGCGCACAGATACGCAGTATTTT
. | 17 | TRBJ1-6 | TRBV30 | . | CAWRWGRTSSYNSPLHF | TGTGCCTGGAGGTGGGGCAGAACCTCCTCCTATAATTCACCCCTCCACTTT
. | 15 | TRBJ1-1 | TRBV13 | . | CASSYGTAKGTEAFF | TGTGCCAGCAGCTACGGGACGGCGAAGGGAACTGAAGCTTTCTTT
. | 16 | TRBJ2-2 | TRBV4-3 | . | CASSQDIGTATGELFF | TGCGCCAGCAGCCAAGATATCGGAACTGCCACCGGGGAGCTGTTTTTT
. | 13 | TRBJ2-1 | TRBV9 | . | CASSLRTKTKQFF | TGTGCCAGCAGCCTCCGGACAAAGACCAAGCAGTTCTTC
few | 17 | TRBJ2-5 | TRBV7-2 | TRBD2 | CASSLGTSGIVRETQYF | TGTGCCAGCAGTCTTGGGACTAGCGGGATAGTGAGGGAGACCCAGTACTTC
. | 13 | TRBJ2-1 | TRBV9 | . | CASSVADYNEQFF | TGTGCCAGCAGCGTAGCCGACTACAATGAGCAGTTCTTC
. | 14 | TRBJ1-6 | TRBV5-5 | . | CASSFGQWNSPLHF | TGTGCCAGCAGCTTCGGACAGTGGAATTCACCCCTCCACTTT
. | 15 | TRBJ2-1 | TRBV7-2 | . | CASSLQGHRMDEQFF | TGTGCCAGCAGCTTACAGGGTCATAGGATGGATGAGCAGTTCTTC
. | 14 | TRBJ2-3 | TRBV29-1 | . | CSVGRDAHTDTQYF | TGCAGCGTTGGGAGGGATGCACACACAGATACGCAGTATTTT
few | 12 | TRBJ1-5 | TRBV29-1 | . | CSVAGNDQPQHF | TGCAGCGTTGCAGGGAACGATCAGCCCCAGCATTTT
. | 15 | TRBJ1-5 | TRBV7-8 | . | CASSFSGAGNQPQHF | TGTGCCAGCAGCTTCAGTGGGGCCGGCAATCAGCCCCAGCATTTT
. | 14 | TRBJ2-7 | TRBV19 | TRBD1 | CASSTGTAPSEQYF | TGTGCCAGTAGCACCGGGACAGCTCCTTCCGAGCAGTACTTC
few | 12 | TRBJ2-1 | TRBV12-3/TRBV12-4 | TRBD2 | CASRGLAYEQFF | TGTGCCAGCAGGGGACTAGCCTATGAGCAGTTCTTC
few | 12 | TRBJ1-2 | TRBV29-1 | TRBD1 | CSAGDSTYGYTF | TGCAGCGCCGGGGACAGCACCTATGGCTACACCTTC
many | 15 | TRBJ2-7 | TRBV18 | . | CASSPPGVQSYEQYF | TGTGCCAGCTCACCGCCGGGAGTTCAATCCTACGAGCAGTACTTC
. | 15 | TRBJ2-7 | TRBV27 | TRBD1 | CASSFGRGQNYEQYF | TGTGCCAGCAGTTTTGGCAGGGGGCAGAACTACGAGCAGTACTTC
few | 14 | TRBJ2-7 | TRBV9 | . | CASSVSPGAYEQYF | TGTGCCAGCAGCGTTTCTCCAGGAGCCTACGAGCAGTACTTC
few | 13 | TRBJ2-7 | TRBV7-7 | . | CASSLGDFLEQYF | TGTGCTAGCAGCTTAGGGGACTTTCTCGAGCAGTACTTC
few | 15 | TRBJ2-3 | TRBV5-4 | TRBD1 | CASSHAGGRTDTQYF | TGTGCCAGCAGCCACGCAGGGGGCCGGACAGATACGCAGTATTTT
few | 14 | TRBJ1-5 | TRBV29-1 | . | CSVGSRGGNQPQHF | TGCAGCGTTGGTTCCAGGGGAGGCAATCAGCCCCAGCATTTT
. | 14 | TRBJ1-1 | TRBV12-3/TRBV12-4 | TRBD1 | CASSPGQGEVGAFF | TGTGCCAGCAGCCCGGGACAGGGGGAAGTAGGAGCTTTCTTT
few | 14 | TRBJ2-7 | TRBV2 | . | CASNHRLLSYEQYF | TGTGCCAGCAACCACAGATTACTCTCCTACGAGCAGTACTTC
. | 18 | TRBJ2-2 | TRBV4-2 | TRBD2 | CASSPRTSGVTNTGELFF | TGTGCCAGCAGCCCCCGGACTAGCGGGGTAACGAACACCGGGGAGCTGTTTTTT
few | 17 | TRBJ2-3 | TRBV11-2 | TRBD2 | CASSLGRSGRRTDTQYF | TGTGCCAGCAGCTTAGGCCGGAGCGGGAGAAGAACAGATACGCAGTATTTT
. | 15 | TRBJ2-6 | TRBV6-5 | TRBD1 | CASSKQGAGANVLTF | TGTGCCAGCAGCAAACAGGGGGCTGGGGCCAACGTCCTGACTTTC
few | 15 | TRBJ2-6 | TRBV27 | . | CASSLLNSGANVLTF | TGTGCCAGCAGTTTACTGAACTCTGGGGCCAACGTCCTGACTTTC